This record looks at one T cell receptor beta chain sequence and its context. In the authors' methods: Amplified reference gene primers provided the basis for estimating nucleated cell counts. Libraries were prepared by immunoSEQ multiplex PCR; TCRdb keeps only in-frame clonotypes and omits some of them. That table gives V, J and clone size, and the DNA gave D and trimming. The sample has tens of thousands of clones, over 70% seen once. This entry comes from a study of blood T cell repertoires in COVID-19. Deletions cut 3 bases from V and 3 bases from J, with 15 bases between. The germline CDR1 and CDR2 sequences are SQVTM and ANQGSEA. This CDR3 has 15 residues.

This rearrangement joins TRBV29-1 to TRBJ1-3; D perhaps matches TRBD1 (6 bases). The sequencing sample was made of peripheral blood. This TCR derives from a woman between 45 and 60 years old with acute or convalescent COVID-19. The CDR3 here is CSVEAPRGGGNTIYF. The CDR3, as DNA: TGCAGCGTTGAGGCCCCGAGAGGGGGTGGAAACACCATATATTTT.